The following is a T cell receptor beta chain sequence with its context. This may arise from a read error, as a much more abundant clone is one base away. The germline gives CDR1 SGHVS, CDR2 FNYEAQ. The CDR3 is 14 residues long. With 10%, 30% or 50% of RNA, about 20,000 to 1,000,000 naive CD8 T cells were sequenced. TCRdb reprocessed the PCR reads via MiXCR and lists one record per CDR3 protein. The sample has hundreds of thousands of distinct CDR3 sequences, approximately 24% seen once. The sample belongs to a study of molecular identifiers for immune sequencing clone quantification. At the level of the study: Naive CD8 cell RNA, from roughly 20,000 or 100,000 cells, was split five ways in replicates, with four sequenced.

The chain carries TRBV7-6 and TRBJ2-7; 9 positions agree with TRBD1. This sequence was found in a human donor in good health. Some libraries in this study had Jurkat cell RNA spiked in. The specimen sequenced was naive CD8+ T cells from blood, with Jurkat cell RNA spiked in. Sample subset: FACS-sorted CD8+CD4-CCR7+CD45RA+ naive T cells. The CDR3 loop reads CPSSPRTGAYEQYF. The CDR3 DNA is TGTCCCAGCAGTCCCCGGACAGGGGCCTACGAGCAGTACTTC.